This TCR beta chain was observed in a study of cytomegalovirus exposure and HLA in healthy donors. Whole-study results and caveats: Rare TCR sequences predominated, though certain public TCRs were found in many donors. Analyzed later, association rates of TCRs varied across HLA loci, with DRB1 most and HLA-C fewest. Later analysis associated a missense DCLRE1C variant with TCR beta V- and J-gene trimming.

The V gene's germline CDR1 is LNHDA and CDR2 SQIVND (reference sequence). The V and J ends lost 3 bases and 7 bases respectively, with 13 bases between them. The CDR3 spans 14 residues. Primers included in the PCR were 60 Vbeta and 13 Jbeta primers. The repertoire was sequenced with immunoSEQ multiplex PCR; TCRdb's copy has only in-frame clones and lacks some. The sample consists of some 160,000 clones, roughly 90% of them appearing once. Of note for this clone: As yet, its antigen is unknown.

The receptor was derived from a woman between 18 and 29 years old in good health and CMV-seronegative. The chain carries TRBV19 and TRBJ1-5, with D unclear. Sequencing input: PBMCs. The CDR3 loop is CASSIEDFTQPQHF. CDR3 DNA sequence: TGTGCCAGTAGTATTGAGGACTTCACGCAGCCCCAGCATTTT. The whole variable domain, filled in from reference TRBV19 and TRBJ1-5, reads DGGITQSPKYLFRKEGQNVTLSCEQNLNHDAMYWYRQDPGQGLRLIYYSQIVNDFQKGDIAEGYSVSREKKESFPLTVTSAQKNPTAFYLCASSIEDFTQPQHFGDGTRLSIL.